Listed below are T cell receptor beta chains from one sample, sequenced in a study of blood T cell repertoires in COVID-19. Here immunoSEQ multiplex PCR was the method, and the copy in TCRdb shows in-frame clones only, minus some. The table shows about 160,000 clones, with over 70% occurring only once. Source material: peripheral blood. The receptors originated from an older man with acute or convalescent COVID-19. The CDR3 runs from the conserved cysteine through the conserved F or W. D genes are given only for firm matches.

v_gene	d_gene	j_gene	CDR3nt	CDR3aa
TRBV11-1	.	TRBJ2-7	TGTGCCAGCAGCAAGGAGTCTAGCGAGTCCTACGAGCAGTACTTC	CASSKESSESYEQYF
TRBV7-2	TRBD2	TRBJ2-3	TGTGCCAGCAGCTCCGGACTAGCGGGGGATACGCAGTATTTT	CASSSGLAGDTQYF
TRBV12-5	.	TRBJ2-1	TGTGCTAGTGGTCGCCAGGTTGTGCAGTTCTTC	CASGRQVVQFF
TRBV2	.	TRBJ1-2	TGTGCCCGGGGGGAATTAAACTATGGCTACACCTTC	CARGELNYGYTF
TRBV11-3	.	TRBJ1-1	TGTGCCAGCAGCCCTGACAGGCTGAACACTGAAGCTTTCTTT	CASSPDRLNTEAFF
TRBV10-2	TRBD2	TRBJ2-3	TGCGCCAGCAGTTCGACTAGCGGGGGCACAGATACGCAGTATTTT	CASSSTSGGTDTQYF
TRBV27	.	TRBJ1-5	TGTGCCAGCAGTTACTCATACAGGGACGATCAGCCCCAGCATTTT	CASSYSYRDDQPQHF
TRBV5-4	.	TRBJ1-1	TGTGCCAGCAGCAGGGGGGGTAACACTGAAGCTTTCTTT	CASSRGGNTEAFF
TRBV27	.	TRBJ1-5	TGTGCCAGCAGTTCCGGGACTTATAGCAATCAGCCCCAGCATTTT	CASSSGTYSNQPQHF
TRBV4-2	TRBD2	TRBJ2-3	TGTGCCAGCAGCCAAGAAAAGGAGGGAGGGCCGGATACGCAGTATTTT	CASSQEKEGGPDTQYF
TRBV13	TRBD1	TRBJ2-2	TGTGCCAGCAGCCCACAGGGGCCGAACACCGGGGAGCTGTTTTTT	CASSPQGPNTGELFF
TRBV7-9	TRBD1	TRBJ2-1	TGTGCCAGCAGCTATAGGCCGGGACAGGGGGCTATCCGGCTGTTCTTC	CASSYRPGQGAIRLFF